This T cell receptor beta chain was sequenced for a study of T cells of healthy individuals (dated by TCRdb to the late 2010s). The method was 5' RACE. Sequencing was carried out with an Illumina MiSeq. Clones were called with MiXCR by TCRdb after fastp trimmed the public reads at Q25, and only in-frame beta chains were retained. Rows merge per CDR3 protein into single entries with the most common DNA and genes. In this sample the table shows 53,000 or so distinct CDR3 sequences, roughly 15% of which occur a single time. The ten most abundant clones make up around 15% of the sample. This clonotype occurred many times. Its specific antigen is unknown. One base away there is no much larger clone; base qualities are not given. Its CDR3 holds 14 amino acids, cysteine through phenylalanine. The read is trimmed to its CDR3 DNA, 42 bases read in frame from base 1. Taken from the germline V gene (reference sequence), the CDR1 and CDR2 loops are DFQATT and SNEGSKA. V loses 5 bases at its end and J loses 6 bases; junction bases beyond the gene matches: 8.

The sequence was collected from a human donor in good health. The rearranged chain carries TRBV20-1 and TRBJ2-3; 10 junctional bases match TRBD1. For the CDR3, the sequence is CSAADRGYSDTQYF. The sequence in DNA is TGCAGTGCTGCGGACAGGGGGTATTCGGATACGCAGTATTTT.